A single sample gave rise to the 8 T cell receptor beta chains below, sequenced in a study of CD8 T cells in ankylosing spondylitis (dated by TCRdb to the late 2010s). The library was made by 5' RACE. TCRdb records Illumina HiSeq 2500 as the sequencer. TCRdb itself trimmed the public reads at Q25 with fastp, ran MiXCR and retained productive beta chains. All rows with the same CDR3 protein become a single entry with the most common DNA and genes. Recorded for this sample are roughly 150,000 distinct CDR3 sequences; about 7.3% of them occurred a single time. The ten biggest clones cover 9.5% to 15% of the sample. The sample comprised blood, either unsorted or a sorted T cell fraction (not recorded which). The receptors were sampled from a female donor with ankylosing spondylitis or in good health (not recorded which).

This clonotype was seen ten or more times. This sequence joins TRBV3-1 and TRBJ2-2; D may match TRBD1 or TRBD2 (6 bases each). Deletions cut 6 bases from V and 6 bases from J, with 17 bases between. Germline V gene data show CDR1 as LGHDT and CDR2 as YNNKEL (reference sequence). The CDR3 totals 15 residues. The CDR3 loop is CASSPRTGAAGELFF. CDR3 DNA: TGTGCCAGCAGTCCCCGGACGGGGGCCGCCGGGGAGCTGTTTTTT.

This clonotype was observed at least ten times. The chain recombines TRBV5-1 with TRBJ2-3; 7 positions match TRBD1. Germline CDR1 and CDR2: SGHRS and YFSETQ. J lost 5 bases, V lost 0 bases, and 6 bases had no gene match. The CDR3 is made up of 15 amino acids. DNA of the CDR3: TGCGCCAGCAGCTTGGCCGACAGGGCCGGAGATACGCAGTATTTT. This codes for CASSLADRAGDTQYF. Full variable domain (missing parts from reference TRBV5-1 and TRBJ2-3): KAGVTQTPRYLIKTRGQQVTLSCSPISGHRSVSWYQQTPGQGLQFLFEYFSETQRNKGNFPGRFSGRQFSNSRSEMNVSTLELGDSALYLCASSLADRAGDTQYFGPGTRLTVL.

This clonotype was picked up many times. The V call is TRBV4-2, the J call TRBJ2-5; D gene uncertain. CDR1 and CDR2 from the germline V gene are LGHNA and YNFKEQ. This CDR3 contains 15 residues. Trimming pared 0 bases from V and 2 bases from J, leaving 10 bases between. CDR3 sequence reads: CASSQDGQQQETQYF. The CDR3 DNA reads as TGTGCCAGCAGCCAAGATGGGCAGCAGCAAGAGACCCAGTACTTC.

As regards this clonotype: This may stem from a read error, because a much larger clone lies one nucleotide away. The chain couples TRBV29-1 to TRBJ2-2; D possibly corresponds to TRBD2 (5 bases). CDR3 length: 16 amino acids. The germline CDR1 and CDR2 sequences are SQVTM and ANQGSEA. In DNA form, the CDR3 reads TGCAGCGTTGAAATTGCGGCAACAGTGCACACCGGGGAGCCGTTTTTT. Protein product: CSVEIAATVHTGEPFF.

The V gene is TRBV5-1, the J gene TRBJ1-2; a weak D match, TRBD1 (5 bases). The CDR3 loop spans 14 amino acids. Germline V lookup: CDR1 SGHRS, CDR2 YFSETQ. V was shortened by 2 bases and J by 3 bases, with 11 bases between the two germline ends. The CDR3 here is CASSFVGGDYGYTF. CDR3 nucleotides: TGCGCCAGCAGCTTCGTCGGGGGGGACTATGGCTACACCTTC.

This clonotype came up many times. DNA of the CDR3: TGCGCCAGCAGTTTTACCTACCACGGGACAGGGCAAGAGACCCAGTACTTC. It specifies CASSFTYHGTGQETQYF. The chain combines TRBV5-1 with TRBJ2-5, with 9 bases lining up with TRBD1. V lost 5 bases, J lost 2 bases, and 13 bases stayed unmatched. Germline V gene data show CDR1 as SGHRS and CDR2 as YFSETQ. The CDR3 is made up of 17 amino acids.

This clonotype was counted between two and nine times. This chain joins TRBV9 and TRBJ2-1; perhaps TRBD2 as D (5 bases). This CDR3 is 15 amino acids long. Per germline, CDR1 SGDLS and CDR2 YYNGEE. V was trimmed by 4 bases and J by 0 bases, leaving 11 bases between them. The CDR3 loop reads CASSPSSSSYNEQFF. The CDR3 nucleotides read TGTGCCAGCAGCCCATCTAGCAGCTCCTACAATGAGCAGTTCTTC.

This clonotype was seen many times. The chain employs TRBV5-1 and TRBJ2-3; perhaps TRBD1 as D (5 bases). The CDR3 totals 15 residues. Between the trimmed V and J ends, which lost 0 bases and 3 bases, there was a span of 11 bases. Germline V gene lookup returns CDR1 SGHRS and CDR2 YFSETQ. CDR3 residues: CASSLEGASTDTQYF. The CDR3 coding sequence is TGCGCCAGCAGCTTGGAAGGGGCTTCTACAGATACGCAGTATTTT.